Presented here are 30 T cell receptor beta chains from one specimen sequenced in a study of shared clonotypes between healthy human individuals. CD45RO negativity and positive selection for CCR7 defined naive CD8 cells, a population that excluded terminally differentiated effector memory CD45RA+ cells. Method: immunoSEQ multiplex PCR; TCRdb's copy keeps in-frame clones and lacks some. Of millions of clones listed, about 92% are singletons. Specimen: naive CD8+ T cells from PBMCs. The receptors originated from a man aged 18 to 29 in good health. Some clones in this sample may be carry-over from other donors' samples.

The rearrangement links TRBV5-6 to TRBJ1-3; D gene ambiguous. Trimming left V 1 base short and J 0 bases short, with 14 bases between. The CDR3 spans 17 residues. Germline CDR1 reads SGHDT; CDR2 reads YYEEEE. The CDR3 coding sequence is TGTGCCAGCAGCTTGTCGTTCCTGGCCCTCTCTGGAAACACCATATATTTT. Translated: CASSLSFLALSGNTIYF.

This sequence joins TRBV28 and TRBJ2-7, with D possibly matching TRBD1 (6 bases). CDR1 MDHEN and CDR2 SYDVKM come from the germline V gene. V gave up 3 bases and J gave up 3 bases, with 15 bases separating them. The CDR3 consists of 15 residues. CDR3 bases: TGTGCCAGCAGTTTTCCAGGGGTGGGCCTCTACGAGCAGTACTTC. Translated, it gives CASSFPGVGLYEQYF.

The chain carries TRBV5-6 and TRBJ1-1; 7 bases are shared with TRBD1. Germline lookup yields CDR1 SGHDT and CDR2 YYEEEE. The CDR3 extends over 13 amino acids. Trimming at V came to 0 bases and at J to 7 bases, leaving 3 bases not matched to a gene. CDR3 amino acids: CASSLGDSLEAFF. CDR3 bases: TGTGCCAGCAGCTTGGGGGACAGCCTTGAAGCTTTCTTT. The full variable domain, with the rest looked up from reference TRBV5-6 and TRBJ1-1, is DAGVTQSPTHLIKTRGQQVTLRCSPKSGHDTVSWYQQALGQGPQFIFQYYEEEERQRGNFPDRFSGHQFPNYSSELNVNALLLGDSALYLCASSLGDSLEAFFGQGTRLTVV.

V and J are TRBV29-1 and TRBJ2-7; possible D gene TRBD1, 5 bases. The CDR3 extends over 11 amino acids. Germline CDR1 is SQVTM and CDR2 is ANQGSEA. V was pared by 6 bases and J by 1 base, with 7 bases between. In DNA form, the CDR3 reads TGCAGCGTACAGGAATCCTACGAGCAGTACTTC. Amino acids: CSVQESYEQYF.

CDR3 sequence (DNA): TGTGCCAGCAGCCAGGGGTCCATCTACGAGCAGTACTTC. Encoded protein: CASSQGSIYEQYF. The chain employs TRBV7-9 and TRBJ2-7; TRBD1 might be the D (6 bases). The ends were cut back, 5 bases at V and 3 bases at J, with 11 bases in the middle. Per germline, CDR1 SEHNR and CDR2 FQNEAQ (reference sequence). This CDR3 has 13 residues.

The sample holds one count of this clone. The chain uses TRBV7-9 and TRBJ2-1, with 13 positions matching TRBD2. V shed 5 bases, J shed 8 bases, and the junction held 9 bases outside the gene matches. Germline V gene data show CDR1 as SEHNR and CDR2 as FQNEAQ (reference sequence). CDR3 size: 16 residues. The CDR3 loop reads CASSGSRTSGSHEQFF. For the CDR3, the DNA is TGTGCCAGCAGCGGAAGTAGGACTAGCGGGAGTCATGAGCAGTTCTTC.

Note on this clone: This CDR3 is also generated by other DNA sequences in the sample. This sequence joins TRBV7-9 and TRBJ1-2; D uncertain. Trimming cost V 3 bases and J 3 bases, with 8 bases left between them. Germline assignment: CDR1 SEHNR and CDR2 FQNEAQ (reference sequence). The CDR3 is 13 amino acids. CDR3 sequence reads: CASSLDGDYGYTF. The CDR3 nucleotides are TGTGCCAGCAGCTTGGACGGAGACTATGGCTACACCTTC.

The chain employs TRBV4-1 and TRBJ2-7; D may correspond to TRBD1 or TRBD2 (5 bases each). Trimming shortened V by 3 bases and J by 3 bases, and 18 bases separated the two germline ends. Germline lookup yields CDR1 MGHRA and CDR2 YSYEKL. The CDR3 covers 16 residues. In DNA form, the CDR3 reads TGCGCCAGCAGCCACTCGGGACCGACAATCGGCTACGAGCAGTACTTC. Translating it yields CASSHSGPTIGYEQYF.

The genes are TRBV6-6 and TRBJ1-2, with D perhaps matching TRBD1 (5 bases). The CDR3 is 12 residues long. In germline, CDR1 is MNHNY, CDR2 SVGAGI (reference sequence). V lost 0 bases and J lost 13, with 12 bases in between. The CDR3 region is CASSYSARDGTF. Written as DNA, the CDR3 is TGTGCCAGCAGTTACTCTGCCAGGGACGGCACCTTC.

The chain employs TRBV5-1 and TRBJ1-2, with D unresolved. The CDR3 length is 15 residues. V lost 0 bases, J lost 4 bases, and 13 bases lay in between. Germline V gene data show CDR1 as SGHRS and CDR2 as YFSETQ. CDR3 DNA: TGCGCCAGCAGCTTGGCCGGATATGTGGGCTATGGCTACACCTTC. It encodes CASSLAGYVGYGYTF.

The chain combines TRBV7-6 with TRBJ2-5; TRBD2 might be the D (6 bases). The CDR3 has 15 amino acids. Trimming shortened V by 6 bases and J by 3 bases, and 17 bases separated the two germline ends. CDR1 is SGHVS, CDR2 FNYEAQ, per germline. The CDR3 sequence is CASRPPGTLEETQYF. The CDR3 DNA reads TGTGCCAGCAGACCTCCCGGGACTCTAGAAGAGACCCAGTACTTC.

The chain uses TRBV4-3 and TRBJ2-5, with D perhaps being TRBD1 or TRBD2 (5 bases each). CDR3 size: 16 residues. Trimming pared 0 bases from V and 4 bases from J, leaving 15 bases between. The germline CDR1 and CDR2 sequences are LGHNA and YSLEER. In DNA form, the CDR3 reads TGCGCCAGCAGCCAAGATGACCGGGATGGGGGAGAGACCCAGTACTTC. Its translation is CASSQDDRDGGETQYF.

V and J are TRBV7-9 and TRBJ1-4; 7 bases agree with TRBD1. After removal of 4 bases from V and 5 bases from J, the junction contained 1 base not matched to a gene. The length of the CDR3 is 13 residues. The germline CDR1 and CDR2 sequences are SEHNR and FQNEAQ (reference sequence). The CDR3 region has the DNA TGTGCCAGCAGCTCACAGGGGAATGAAAAACTGTTTTTT. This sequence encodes CASSSQGNEKLFF.

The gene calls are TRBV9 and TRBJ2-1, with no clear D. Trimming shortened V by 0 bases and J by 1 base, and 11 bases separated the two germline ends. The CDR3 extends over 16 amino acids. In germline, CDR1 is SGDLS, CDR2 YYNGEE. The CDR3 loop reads CASSVGGSLSYNEQFF. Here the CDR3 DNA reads TGTGCCAGCAGCGTAGGTGGTAGCCTATCCTACAATGAGCAGTTCTTC. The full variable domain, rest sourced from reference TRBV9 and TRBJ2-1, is DSGVTQTPKHLITATGQRVTLRCSPRSGDLSVYWYQQSLDQGLQFLIQYYNGEERAKGNILERFSAQQFPDLHSELNLSSLELGDSALYFCASSVGGSLSYNEQFFGPGTRLTVL.

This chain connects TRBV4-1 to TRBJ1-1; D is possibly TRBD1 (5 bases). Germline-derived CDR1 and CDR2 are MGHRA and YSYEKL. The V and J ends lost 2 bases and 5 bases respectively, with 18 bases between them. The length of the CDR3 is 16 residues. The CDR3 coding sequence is TGCGCCAGCAGCCAAACCGGCGGGACCCCGTCGACTGAAGCTTTCTTT. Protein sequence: CASSQTGGTPSTEAFF.

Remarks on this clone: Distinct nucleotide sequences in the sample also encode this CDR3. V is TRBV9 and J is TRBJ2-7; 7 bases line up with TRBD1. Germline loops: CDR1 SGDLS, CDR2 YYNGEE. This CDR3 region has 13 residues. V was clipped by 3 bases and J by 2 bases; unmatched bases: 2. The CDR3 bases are TGTGCCAGCAGCGGGCAGGGGGCCTACGAGCAGTACTTC. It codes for CASSGQGAYEQYF.

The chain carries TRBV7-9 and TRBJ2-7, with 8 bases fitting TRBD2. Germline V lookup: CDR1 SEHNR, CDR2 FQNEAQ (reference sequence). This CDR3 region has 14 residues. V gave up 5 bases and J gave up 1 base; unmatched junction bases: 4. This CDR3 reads CASSQLAESYEQYF. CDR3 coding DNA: TGTGCCAGCAGCCAACTAGCGGAATCCTACGAGCAGTACTTC.

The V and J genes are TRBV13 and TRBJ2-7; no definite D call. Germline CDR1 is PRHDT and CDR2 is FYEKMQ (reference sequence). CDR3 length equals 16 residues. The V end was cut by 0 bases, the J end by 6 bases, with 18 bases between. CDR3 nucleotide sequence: TGTGCCAGCAGCTTAGGCAGTGATAGGTTCGGTCCCGAGCAGTACTTC. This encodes CASSLGSDRFGPEQYF.

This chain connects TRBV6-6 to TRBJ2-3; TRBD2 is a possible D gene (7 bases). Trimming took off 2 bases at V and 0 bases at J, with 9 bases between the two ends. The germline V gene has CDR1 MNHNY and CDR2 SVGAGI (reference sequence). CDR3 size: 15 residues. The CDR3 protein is CASSYAGASTDTQYF. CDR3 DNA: TGTGCCAGCAGTTACGCGGGGGCTAGCACAGATACGCAGTATTTT.

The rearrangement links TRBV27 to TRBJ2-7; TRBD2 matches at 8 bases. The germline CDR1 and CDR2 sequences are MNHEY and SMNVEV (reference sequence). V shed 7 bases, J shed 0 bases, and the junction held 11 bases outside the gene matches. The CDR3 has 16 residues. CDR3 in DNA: TGTGCCAGCAAGAGGTCTAGCGGGCTAGTCTCCTACGAGCAGTACTTC. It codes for CASKRSSGLVSYEQYF.

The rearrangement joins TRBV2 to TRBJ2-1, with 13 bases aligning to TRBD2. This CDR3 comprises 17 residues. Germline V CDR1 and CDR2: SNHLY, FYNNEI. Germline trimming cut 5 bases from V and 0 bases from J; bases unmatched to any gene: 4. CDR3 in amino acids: CASSLRTSGSSYNEQFF. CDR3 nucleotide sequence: TGTGCCAGCAGTCTACGGACTAGCGGGAGCTCCTACAATGAGCAGTTCTTC.

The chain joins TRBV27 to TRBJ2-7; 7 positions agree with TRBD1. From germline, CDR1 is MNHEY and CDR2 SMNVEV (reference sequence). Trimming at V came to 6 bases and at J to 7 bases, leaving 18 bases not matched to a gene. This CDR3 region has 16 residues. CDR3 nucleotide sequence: TGTGCCAGCAGCCGAGGCCCTGGGACAGAACTCTTAGAGCAGTACTTC. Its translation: CASSRGPGTELLEQYF.

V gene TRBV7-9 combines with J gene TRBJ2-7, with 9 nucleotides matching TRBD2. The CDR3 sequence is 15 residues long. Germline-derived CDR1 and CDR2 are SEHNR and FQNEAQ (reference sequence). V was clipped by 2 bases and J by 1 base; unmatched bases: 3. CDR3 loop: CASSLTAGGSYEQYF. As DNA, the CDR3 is TGTGCCAGCAGCTTAACAGCGGGGGGTTCCTACGAGCAGTACTTC.

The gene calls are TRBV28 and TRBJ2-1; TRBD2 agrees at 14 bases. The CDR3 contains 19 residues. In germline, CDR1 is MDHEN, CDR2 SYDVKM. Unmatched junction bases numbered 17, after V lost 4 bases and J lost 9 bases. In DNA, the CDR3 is TGTGCCAGCAGTTCGGGACTAGCGGGAGTCTCTTCCCTGCCGGGTGAGCAGTTCTTC. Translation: CASSSGLAGVSSLPGEQFF. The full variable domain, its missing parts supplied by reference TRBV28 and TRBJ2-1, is DVKVTQSSRYLVKRTGEKVFLECVQDMDHENMFWYRQDPGLGLRLIYFSYDVKMKEKGDIPEGYSVSREKKERFSLILESASTNQTSMYLCASSSGLAGVSSLPGEQFFGPGTRLTVL.

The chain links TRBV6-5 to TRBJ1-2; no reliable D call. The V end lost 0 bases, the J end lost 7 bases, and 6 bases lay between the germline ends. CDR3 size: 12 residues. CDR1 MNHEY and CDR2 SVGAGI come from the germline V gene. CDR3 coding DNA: TGTGCCAGCAGTTACTCGGGGTTTGGCTACACCTTC. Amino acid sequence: CASSYSGFGYTF.

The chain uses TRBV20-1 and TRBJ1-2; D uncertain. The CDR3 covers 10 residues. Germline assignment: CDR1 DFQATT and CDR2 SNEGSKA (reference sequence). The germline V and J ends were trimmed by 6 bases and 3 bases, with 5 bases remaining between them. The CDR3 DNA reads TGCAGTGCCCCCGACTATGGCTACACCTTC. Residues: CSAPDYGYTF.

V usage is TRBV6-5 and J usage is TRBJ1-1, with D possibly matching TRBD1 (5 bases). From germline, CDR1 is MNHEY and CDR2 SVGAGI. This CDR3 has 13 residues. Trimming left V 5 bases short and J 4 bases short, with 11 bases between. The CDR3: CASSADSFTEAFF. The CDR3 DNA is TGTGCCAGCAGTGCCGACAGTTTCACTGAAGCTTTCTTT.

CDR3 sequence reads: CASSLGMKSEQFF. The CDR3 bases are TGTGCCAGCAGCTTAGGTATGAAGTCTGAGCAGTTCTTC. This chain links TRBV7-3 with TRBJ2-1, with D unclear. Germline V gives CDR1 SGHTA, CDR2 FQGTGA. V was cut by 2 bases and J by 9 bases, with 11 bases left in between. The CDR3 extends over 13 amino acids.

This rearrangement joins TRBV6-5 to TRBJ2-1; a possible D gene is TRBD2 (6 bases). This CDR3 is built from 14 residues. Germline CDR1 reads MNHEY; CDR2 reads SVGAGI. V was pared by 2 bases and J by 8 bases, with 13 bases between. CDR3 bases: TGTGCCAGCAGTTACCCCGAAAGGAGGGATGAGCAGTTCTTC. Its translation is CASSYPERRDEQFF.

The DNA of the CDR3 is TGTGCCAGCAGCTTAATCCCAGCCGAAGATCGAGAAGCTTTCTTT. It is translated as CASSLIPAEDREAFF. This rearrangement joins TRBV7-9 to TRBJ1-1; D remains ambiguous. The CDR3 totals 15 residues. The V gene's germline CDR1 is SEHNR and CDR2 FQNEAQ (reference sequence). Trimming took 2 bases from V and 8 from J, leaving 18 bases between them.